Below, 10 T cell receptor beta chains from the same sample are listed, as sequenced in a study of PD-1 blockade in classical Hodgkin lymphoma. Every patient was affected by relapse after autologous stem cell transplantation, while exposure to brentuximab vedotin was not uniform. The CD8+ T cells came from thawed PBMCs through magnetic negative selection. The table came from immunoSEQ multiplex PCR; TCRdb's copy has only in-frame clones and leaves some out. The sample includes around 12,000 clones, around 85% of them seen just once. The source was CD8+ T cells from blood, collected at baseline. The receptors here all came from a human donor with classical Hodgkin lymphoma.

The rearrangement joins TRBV7-9 to TRBJ1-4, with a tentative D call TRBD1 (5 bases). V was cut by 7 bases and J by 2 bases, with 14 bases left in between. This CDR3 has 15 residues. Germline V gene data show CDR1 as SEHNR and CDR2 as FQNEAQ (reference sequence). In nucleotides, the CDR3 is TGTGCCAGCACTTTTCAGGGTGAGACTAATGAAAAACTGTTTTTT. Translating it yields CASTFQGETNEKLFF. The variable domain in full, with the rest retrieved from reference TRBV7-9 and TRBJ1-4, is DTGVSQNPRHKITKRGQNVTFRCDPISEHNRLYWYRQTLGQGPEFLTYFQNEAQLEKSRLLSDRFSAERPKGSFSTLEIQRTEQGDSAMYLCASTFQGETNEKLFFGSGTQLSVL.

The rearrangement links TRBV29-1 to TRBJ2-2, with TRBD1 matching over 9 bases. CDR3 length: 18 residues. Germline CDR1 SQVTM, CDR2 ANQGSEA. Trimming at V came to 4 bases and at J to 2 bases, leaving 14 bases not matched to a gene. The CDR3, as DNA: TGCAGCGTTGCGGGTTGGGGATCGACAGGGGGAAACACCGGGGAGCTGTTTTTT. Translating gives CSVAGWGSTGGNTGELFF.

In DNA, the CDR3 is TGTGCCAGCAGCTTTAGCCCTTCCTACGAGCAGTACTTC. As protein: CASSFSPSYEQYF. The chain couples TRBV7-9 to TRBJ2-5; D not certain. The J call may be wrong; the DNA end is better matched by TRBJ2-7. The CDR3 has 13 residues. Germline CDR1 reads SEHNR; CDR2 reads FQNEAQ (reference sequence).

The J gene is TRBJ1-2, the V gene TRBV7-9, with 8 bases that match TRBD1. The length of the CDR3 is 13 residues. The germline V gene encodes CDR1 SEHNR and CDR2 FQNEAQ (reference sequence). The V segment lost 4 bases and the J segment 8 bases; nucleotides outside the gene matches: 6. CDR3 nucleotide sequence: TGTGCCAGCAGCTCGGGGACAGGATGGGGCTACACCTTC. This gives the protein CASSSGTGWGYTF.

The rearrangement links TRBV2 to TRBJ2-7, with 12 bases aligning to TRBD2. Germline trimming cut 6 bases from V and 4 bases from J; bases unmatched to any gene: 7. CDR1 and CDR2 (germline): SNHLY, FYNNEI. This CDR3 is 15 amino acids long. As DNA, the CDR3 is TGTGCCAGCAGGCCCCTAGCGGGGGGGGTATACGAGCAGTACTTC. Amino acid sequence: CASRPLAGGVYEQYF.

The chain has TRBV7-9 and TRBJ1-5; no clear D. Trimming took 2 bases from V and 2 from J, leaving 19 bases between them. The CDR3 has 18 amino acids. CDR1 and CDR2 from the germline V gene are SEHNR and FQNEAQ (reference sequence). The CDR3 here is CASSLIGGGLLGNQPQHF. CDR3 DNA sequence: TGTGCCAGCAGCTTAATTGGTGGCGGCCTCCTGGGCAATCAGCCCCAGCATTTT. Using reference TRBV7-9 and TRBJ1-5 for the parts outside the CDR3, the full variable domain is DTGVSQNPRHKITKRGQNVTFRCDPISEHNRLYWYRQTLGQGPEFLTYFQNEAQLEKSRLLSDRFSAERPKGSFSTLEIQRTEQGDSAMYLCASSLIGGGLLGNQPQHFGDGTRLSIL.

The V call is TRBV15, the J call TRBJ1-1; maybe TRBD1 (6 bases). Germline V CDR1 and CDR2: LNHNV, YYDKDF (reference sequence). The CDR3 totals 14 residues. Deletions cut 7 bases from V and 3 bases from J, with 15 bases between. The CDR3 protein is CATTLSQGYTEAFF. For the CDR3, the DNA is TGTGCCACCACCCTATCACAGGGCTACACTGAAGCTTTCTTT.

The chain uses TRBV18 and TRBJ1-5; the D gene is possibly TRBD1 (5 bases). CDR3 length: 14 residues. V shed 6 bases and J shed 7 bases, with 16 bases lying between them. Germline V CDR1 and CDR2: KGHSH, LQKENI. CDR3 DNA sequence: TGTGCCAGCTCTCGGGACGGAGGGGACCAGCCCCAGCATTTT. It specifies CASSRDGGDQPQHF.

This chain joins TRBV9 and TRBJ2-7; perhaps TRBD1 as D (6 bases). This CDR3 is built from 15 residues. Trimming removed 0 bases at V and 7 bases at J, with 17 bases between. CDR1 and CDR2 from the germline V gene are SGDLS and YYNGEE. CDR3 loop: CASSVATGFSGEQYF. In DNA form, the CDR3 reads TGTGCCAGCAGCGTAGCTACAGGGTTTTCGGGAGAGCAGTACTTC.

The chain recombines TRBV13 with TRBJ1-6; D gene unclear. CDR1 is PRHDT and CDR2 is FYEKMQ in the germline V gene (reference sequence). V was clipped by 4 bases and J by 7 bases, with 5 bases between them. CDR3 length equals 12 residues. CDR3 residues: CASSSPNSPLHF. Here the CDR3 DNA reads TGTGCCAGCAGCTCCCCGAATTCACCCCTCCACTTT.